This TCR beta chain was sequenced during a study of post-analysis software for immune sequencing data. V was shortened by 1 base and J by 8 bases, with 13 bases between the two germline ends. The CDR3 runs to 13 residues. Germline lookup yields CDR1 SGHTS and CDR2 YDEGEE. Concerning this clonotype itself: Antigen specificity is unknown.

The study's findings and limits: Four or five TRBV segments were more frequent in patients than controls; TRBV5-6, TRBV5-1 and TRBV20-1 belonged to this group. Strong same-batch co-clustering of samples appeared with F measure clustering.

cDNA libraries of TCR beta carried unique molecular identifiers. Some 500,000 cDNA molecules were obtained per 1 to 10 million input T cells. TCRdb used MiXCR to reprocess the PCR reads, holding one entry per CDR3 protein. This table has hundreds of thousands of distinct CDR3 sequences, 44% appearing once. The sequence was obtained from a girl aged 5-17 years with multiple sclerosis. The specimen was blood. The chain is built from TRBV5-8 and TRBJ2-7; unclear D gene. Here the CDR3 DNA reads TGTGCCAGCAGCTTGCAACTTACTATCCAGCAGTACTTC. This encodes CASSLQLTIQQYF.